The following is a T cell receptor (beta chain) sequence with its context. This entry comes from a study of blood T cell repertoires in COVID-19. Study overall: Acute and convalescent COVID-19 samples came from the United States, Italy and Spain. PBMCs, B-cell-depleted T cells, or T cells provided the cDNA or gDNA that made up the material.

Original analysis: Using reference gene primer amplification, nucleated cell counts were estimated. Libraries were prepared by immunoSEQ multiplex PCR; TCRdb keeps only in-frame clonotypes and omits some of them. V, J and clone size derive from that table, while D and trimming were established from the DNA sequence. The sample includes roughly 150,000 clones, about 83% of them seen just once. The CDR3 is 13 amino acids. Germline trimming cut 4 bases from V and 5 bases from J; bases unmatched to any gene: 2. CDR1 KGHSH and CDR2 LQKENI come from the germline V gene. This chain connects TRBV18 to TRBJ1-5, with 7 bases fitting TRBD1. The sequencing input was peripheral blood. This sequence originates from a woman aged 80 or older with acute or convalescent COVID-19. The CDR3 sequence is CASSLGTDQPQHF. The DNA for the CDR3 is TGTGCCAGCTCACTCGGGACAGATCAGCCCCAGCATTTT.